This T cell receptor (beta chain) is from a study of cytomegalovirus exposure and HLA in healthy donors. Study in general: The study's early data release held about 85 million unique TCRs from HLA-typed donors.

Overall study results and limits: There were several of the most significant clusters that appeared linked to common viral pathogens in a later analysis. A previous analysis found most TCR beta V segments productive roughly 87% or roughly 30% of the time. Sequencing likely produced, as an artifact, a cluster of highly shared sequence variants.

Note on this clone: Its antigen is unidentified.

The CDR3 consists of 15 residues. CDR1 MNHEY and CDR2 SVGAGI come from the germline V gene. V was pared by 6 bases and J by 4 bases, with 18 bases between. 13 Jbeta primers and 60 Vbeta primers were used for the PCR. Assay used: immunoSEQ multiplex PCR; TCRdb lists only in-frame clones, some missing. The table includes about 140,000 clones, 70% to 85% detected once. This clonotype originated in a woman between 50 and 59 years old in good health and CMV-seropositive. The rearrangement joins TRBV6-5 to TRBJ1-1, with D maybe TRBD1 (6 bases). Sequences were obtained from PBMCs. The CDR3 region has the DNA TGTGCCAGCAGCTCGATACAGGGTTTTGCCACTGAAGCTTTCTTT. It specifies CASSSIQGFATEAFF.